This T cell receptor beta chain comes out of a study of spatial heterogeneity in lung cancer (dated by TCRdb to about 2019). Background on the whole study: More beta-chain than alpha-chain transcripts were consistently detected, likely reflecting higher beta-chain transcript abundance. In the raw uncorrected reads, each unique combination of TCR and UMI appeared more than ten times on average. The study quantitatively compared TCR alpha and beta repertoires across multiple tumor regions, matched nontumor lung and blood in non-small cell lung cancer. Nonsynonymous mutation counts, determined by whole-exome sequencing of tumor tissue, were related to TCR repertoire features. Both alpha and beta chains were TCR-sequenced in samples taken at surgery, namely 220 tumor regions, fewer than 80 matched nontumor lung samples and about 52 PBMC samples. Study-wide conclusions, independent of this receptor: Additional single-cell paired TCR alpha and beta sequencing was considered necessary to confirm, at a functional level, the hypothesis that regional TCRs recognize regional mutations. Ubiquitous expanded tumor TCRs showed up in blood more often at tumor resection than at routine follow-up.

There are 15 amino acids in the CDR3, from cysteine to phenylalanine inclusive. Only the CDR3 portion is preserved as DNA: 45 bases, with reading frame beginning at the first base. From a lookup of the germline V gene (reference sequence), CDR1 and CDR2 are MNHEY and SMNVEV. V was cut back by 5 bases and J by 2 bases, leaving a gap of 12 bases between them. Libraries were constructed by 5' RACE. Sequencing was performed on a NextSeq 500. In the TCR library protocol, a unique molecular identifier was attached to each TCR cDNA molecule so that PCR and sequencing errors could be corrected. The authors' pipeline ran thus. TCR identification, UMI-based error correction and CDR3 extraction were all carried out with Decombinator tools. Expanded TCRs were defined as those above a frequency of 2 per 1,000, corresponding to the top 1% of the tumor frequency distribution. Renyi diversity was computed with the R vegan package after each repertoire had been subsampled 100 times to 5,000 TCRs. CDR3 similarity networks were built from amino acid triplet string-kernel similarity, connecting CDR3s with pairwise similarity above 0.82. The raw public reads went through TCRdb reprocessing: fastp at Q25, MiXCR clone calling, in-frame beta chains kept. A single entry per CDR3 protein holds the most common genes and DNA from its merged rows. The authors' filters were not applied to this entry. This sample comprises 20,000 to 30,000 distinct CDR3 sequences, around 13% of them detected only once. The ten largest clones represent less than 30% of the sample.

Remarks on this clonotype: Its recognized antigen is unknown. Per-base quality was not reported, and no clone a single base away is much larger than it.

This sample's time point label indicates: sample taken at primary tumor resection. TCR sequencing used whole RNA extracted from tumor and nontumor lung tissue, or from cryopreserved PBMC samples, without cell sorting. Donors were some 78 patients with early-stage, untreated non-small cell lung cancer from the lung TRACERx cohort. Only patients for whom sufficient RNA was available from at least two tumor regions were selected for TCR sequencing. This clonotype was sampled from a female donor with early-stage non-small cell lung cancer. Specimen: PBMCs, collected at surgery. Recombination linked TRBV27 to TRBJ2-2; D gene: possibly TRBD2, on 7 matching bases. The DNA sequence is TGTGCCAGCAGTACGGCGGGGGCCAACACCGGGGAGCTGTTTTTT. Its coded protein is CASSTAGANTGELFF.